Listed here are 32 T cell receptor beta chains from one sample, sequenced in a study of cytomegalovirus exposure and HLA in healthy donors. 13 Jbeta primers and 60 Vbeta primers were used for the PCR. Sequenced by immunoSEQ multiplex PCR; TCRdb stores in-frame clones only, minus some. This sample yields 120,000 to 150,000 clones, of which 78% are seen a single time; 3% belongs to the top ten. Source material: PBMCs. The origin of the receptors is a middle-aged man in good health and CMV-seropositive.

The chain carries TRBV7-6 and TRBJ2-3, with D possibly matching TRBD1 (6 bases). The V gene lost 2 bases and the J gene lost 4 bases, with 19 bases spanning the gap. The CDR3 covers 17 residues. Germline V gene lookup returns CDR1 SGHVS and CDR2 FNYEAQ. The CDR3 sequence: CASSLLSNRARADTQYF. CDR3 DNA: TGTGCCAGCAGCTTATTGTCAAACAGGGCCAGGGCAGATACGCAGTATTTT.

The rearrangement links TRBV7-3 to TRBJ2-7, with 8 bases matching TRBD2. The germline gives CDR1 SGHTA, CDR2 FQGTGA. The CDR3 covers 13 residues. With 5 bases clipped from V and 6 bases from J, the junction kept 6 bases outside the gene matches. The CDR3 spells CASSLGTSGEQYF. Here the CDR3 DNA reads TGTGCCAGCAGCCTCGGGACTAGTGGCGAGCAGTACTTC.

This clone has just a few counts. The chain is built from TRBV7-2 and TRBJ2-2; D perhaps matches TRBD2 (5 bases). Per the germline V gene, CDR1 is SGHTA and CDR2 is FQGNSA. This CDR3 comprises 17 residues. Trimming pared 5 bases from V and 0 bases from J, leaving 16 bases between. The CDR3 coding sequence is TGTGCCAGCAGCCCCCGAGGGTTTATAGCGAACACCGGGGAGCTGTTTTTT. This sequence encodes CASSPRGFIANTGELFF.

The CDR3 sequence is CASSLDFYGYTF. The CDR3 DNA follows: TGCGCCAGCAGCTTGGACTTCTATGGCTACACCTTC. The chain is built from TRBV5-1 and TRBJ1-2; D is ambiguous. Germline V gene sequence: CDR1 SGHRS, CDR2 YFSETQ. There are 12 residues in the CDR3. V gave up 0 bases and J gave up 4 bases, with 4 bases separating them.

This chain connects TRBV5-1 to TRBJ2-7; TRBD2 agrees at 9 bases. The germline V gene encodes CDR1 SGHRS and CDR2 YFSETQ. The CDR3 runs to 15 residues. Trimming removed 4 bases from V and 3 bases from J; junction bases left unmatched: 8. The CDR3 nucleotides are TGCGCCAGCAGCGACGCTAGCGGGAAGGGCTACGAGCAGTACTTC. It is translated as CASSDASGKGYEQYF.

J is TRBJ1-1 and V is TRBV7-2; 7 bases match TRBD1. Per the germline V gene, CDR1 is SGHTA and CDR2 is FQGNSA. V was clipped by 0 bases and J by 5 bases; unmatched bases: 6. This CDR3 spans 15 amino acids. Here the CDR3 reads CASSLAAGGQTEAFF. CDR3 bases: TGTGCCAGCAGCTTAGCAGCAGGGGGGCAAACTGAAGCTTTCTTT. Using reference TRBV7-2 and TRBJ1-1 for the parts outside the CDR3, the full variable domain is GAGVSQSPSNKVTEKGKDVELRCDPISGHTALYWYRQSLGQGLEFLIYFQGNSAPDKSGLPSDRFSAERTGGSVSTLTIQRTQQEDSAVYLCASSLAAGGQTEAFFGQGTRLTVV.

The V and J genes are TRBV19 and TRBJ1-6; D is uncertain. This CDR3 is 14 amino acids long. Germline loops: CDR1 LNHDA, CDR2 SQIVND (reference sequence). Trimming shortened V by 3 bases and J by 9 bases, and 12 bases separated the two germline ends. The CDR3 DNA is TGTGCCAGTAGTATTATGTTTGGCGGTTCACCCCTCCACTTT. Its protein product is CASSIMFGGSPLHF.

The gene calls are TRBV19 and TRBJ2-1; 7 positions agree with TRBD2. J was trimmed by 9 bases and V by 3 bases; bases with no gene match: 8. The CDR3 is 14 residues long. Germline V gives CDR1 LNHDA, CDR2 SQIVND (reference sequence). The CDR3 spells CASSMAGAFAEQFF. The CDR3 region has the DNA TGTGCCAGTAGTATGGCGGGAGCTTTCGCTGAGCAGTTCTTC.

The V call is TRBV2, the J call TRBJ1-5, with a weak D call TRBD1 (5 bases). The V and J ends lost 2 bases and 7 bases respectively, with 12 bases between them. The germline gives CDR1 SNHLY, CDR2 FYNNEI. CDR3 size: 14 residues. CDR3 coding DNA: TGTGCCAGCAGTGAAACCGCCAGGGTGCAGCCCCAGCATTTT. Amino acids: CASSETARVQPQHF.

V and J are TRBV29-1 and TRBJ1-2; the D is unclear. The CDR3 totals 15 residues. Germline V lookup: CDR1 SQVTM, CDR2 ANQGSEA. The ends were cut back, 6 bases at V and 8 bases at J, with 25 bases in the middle. CDR3 sequence: CSVLRRGISAGGYTF. In DNA form, the CDR3 reads TGCAGCGTCCTTCGGCGTGGTATAAGCGCGGGGGGCTACACCTTC. Filled out from reference TRBV29-1 and TRBJ1-2, the complete variable domain reads SAVISQKPSRDICQRGTSLTIQCQVDSQVTMMFWYRQQPGQSLTLIATANQGSEATYESGFVIDKFPISRPNLTFSTLTVSNMSPEDSSIYLCSVLRRGISAGGYTFGSGTRLTVV.

The chain has TRBV7-2 and TRBJ1-2; 10 nucleotides agree with TRBD1. Germline V gives CDR1 SGHTA, CDR2 FQGNSA. After removal of 0 bases from V and 2 bases from J, the junction contained 6 bases not matched to a gene. This CDR3 is 17 amino acids long. The CDR3 loop is CASSLAPGQGSNYGYTF. The DNA for the CDR3 is TGTGCCAGCAGCTTAGCACCGGGACAGGGGTCGAACTATGGCTACACCTTC.

The J gene is TRBJ2-5, the V gene TRBV5-1; 7 positions agree with TRBD2. Per the germline V gene, CDR1 is SGHRS and CDR2 is YFSETQ. This CDR3 is built from 16 residues. Trimming at V came to 1 base and at J to 3 bases, leaving 9 bases not matched to a gene. CDR3 amino acids: CASSLTGSGNEETQYF. The CDR3 bases are TGCGCCAGCAGCTTGACGGGGAGCGGGAATGAAGAGACCCAGTACTTC.

For this clone: The same CDR3 also results from other DNA sequences found in this sample. The V call is TRBV7-2, the J call TRBJ1-5; TRBD1 might be the D (6 bases). V was trimmed by 1 base and J by 0 bases, leaving 10 bases between them. The length of the CDR3 is 16 residues. CDR1 and CDR2 from the germline V gene are SGHTA and FQGNSA. The CDR3 loop reads CASSLGQGSSNQPQHF. In DNA form, the CDR3 reads TGTGCCAGCAGCTTAGGTCAGGGGTCTAGCAATCAGCCCCAGCATTTT.

This chain's CDR3 is CASSFDEEPLQYF. DNA of the CDR3: TGTGCCAGCAGCTTCGATGAGGAGCCTCTTCAGTACTTC. The V and J genes are TRBV7-9 and TRBJ2-4; D call uncertain. Per the germline V gene, CDR1 is SEHNR and CDR2 is FQNEAQ (reference sequence). This CDR3 is built from 13 residues. Trimming pared 3 bases from V and 11 bases from J, leaving 14 bases between.

This clone occurred once. The V call is TRBV27, the J call TRBJ2-2, with D perhaps TRBD2 (5 bases). Germline V gene data show CDR1 as MNHEY and CDR2 as SMNVEV (reference sequence). This CDR3 has 14 amino acids. V lost 6 bases and J 0 bases, leaving 8 bases between the germline ends. The CDR3 DNA follows: TGTGCCAGCAGGGACTGGTCGAACACCGGGGAGCTGTTTTTT. This encodes CASRDWSNTGELFF.

The chain links TRBV7-2 to TRBJ1-5; TRBD1 aligns across 9 bases. V was pared by 1 base and J by 4 bases, with 5 bases of the junction left unmatched. Looked up from germline, CDR1 is SGHTA and CDR2 is FQGNSA. The CDR3 totals 16 residues. The CDR3 DNA follows: TGTGCCAGCAGCTTAGTGGGGACAGGGTTGAATCAGCCCCAGCATTTT. It codes for CASSLVGTGLNQPQHF.

V usage is TRBV9 and J usage is TRBJ1-1; D unclear. Germline-derived CDR1 and CDR2 are SGDLS and YYNGEE. The CDR3 extends over 14 amino acids. V lost 4 bases, J lost 0 bases, and 10 bases lay in between. The CDR3 region has the DNA TGTGCCAGCAGCCCCACGCGAATGAACACTGAAGCTTTCTTT. This encodes CASSPTRMNTEAFF.

This clone was seen a single time. The chain combines TRBV12-5 with TRBJ1-2; D perhaps matches TRBD1 (6 bases). From germline, CDR1 is LGHNT and CDR2 FRNRAP. Trimming removed 7 bases from V and 6 bases from J, with 15 bases in between. This CDR3 is 13 amino acids long. Written as DNA, the CDR3 is TGTGCTAGTGTTACTCGGACAGAGGATGGCTACACCTTC. It codes for CASVTRTEDGYTF.

This clone was seen a handful of times. CDR3 region: CASSPRQEQYF. CDR3 nucleotide sequence: TGTGCCAGCAGTCCCCGACAGGAGCAGTACTTC. J is TRBJ2-7 and V is TRBV6-6, with D possibly matching TRBD1 (5 bases). From germline, CDR1 is MNHNY and CDR2 SVGAGI (reference sequence). The CDR3 consists of 11 residues. Trimming removed 5 bases from V and 7 bases from J, with 9 bases in between.

The V gene is TRBV18, the J gene TRBJ2-1, with TRBD2 matching over 8 bases. From germline, CDR1 is KGHSH and CDR2 LQKENI. V gave up 0 bases and J gave up 0 bases; unmatched junction bases: 19. The CDR3 consists of 22 residues. The chain's CDR3 is CASSPPLFPGTSDDGSYNEQFF. DNA for the CDR3: TGTGCCAGCTCACCACCCTTATTTCCTGGGACTAGTGATGATGGCTCCTACAATGAGCAGTTCTTC.

V gene TRBV18 combines with J gene TRBJ1-5; D perhaps matches TRBD1 (5 bases). Between the trimmed V and J ends, which lost 4 bases and 0 bases, there was a span of 19 bases. The germline V gene has CDR1 KGHSH and CDR2 LQKENI. This CDR3 comprises 18 residues. The CDR3 DNA is TGTGCCAGCTCACAAACCGGGACTCCCGCTCATAGCAATCAGCCCCAGCATTTT. This gives the protein CASSQTGTPAHSNQPQHF.

This chain joins TRBV19 and TRBJ2-1; perhaps TRBD1 as D (5 bases). The CDR3 has 16 residues. The V and J ends lost 5 bases and 3 bases respectively, with 17 bases between them. CDR1 and CDR2 (germline): LNHDA, SQIVND (reference sequence). CDR3 region: CASSPQGGPSYNEQFF. The CDR3 bases are TGTGCCAGTAGTCCTCAGGGCGGCCCGAGCTACAATGAGCAGTTCTTC.

The rearrangement joins TRBV6-6 to TRBJ1-5; D perhaps matches TRBD1 (6 bases). V lost 2 bases and J 7 bases, leaving 12 bases between the germline ends. Per germline, CDR1 MNHNY and CDR2 SVGAGI (reference sequence). The CDR3 consists of 14 residues. CDR3 in amino acids: CASSYLAGAQPQHF. CDR3 nucleotide sequence: TGTGCCAGCAGTTACCTAGCAGGGGCACAGCCCCAGCATTTT.

The chain couples TRBV18 to TRBJ1-6; 9 bases map to TRBD1. V shed 3 bases, J shed 7 bases, and the junction held 1 base outside the gene matches. The CDR3 consists of 14 residues. CDR1 is KGHSH, CDR2 LQKENI, per germline. The CDR3 reads CASSPGQGNSPLHF. CDR3 bases: TGTGCCAGCTCACCCGGACAGGGGAATTCACCCCTCCACTTT.

This sequence joins TRBV9 and TRBJ2-6; possibly TRBD1 for D (5 bases). The germline V gene has CDR1 SGDLS and CDR2 YYNGEE. The V end was cut by 1 base, the J end by 4 bases, with 12 bases between. CDR3 length equals 16 residues. CDR3 loop: CASSVSGLAGANVLTF. The CDR3 DNA sequence: TGTGCCAGCAGCGTATCAGGGTTGGCCGGGGCCAACGTCCTGACTTTC.

This sequence joins TRBV18 and TRBJ2-7; TRBD2 matches 13 bases. Germline CDR1 reads KGHSH; CDR2 reads LQKENI. This CDR3 region has 15 residues. The V gene end was trimmed by 5 bases and the J gene end by 7 bases; junction bases not matched to a gene: 8. CDR3 bases: TGTGCCAGCTCAAAAGGACTAGCGGGAGTAGGGGAGCAGTACTTC. Translated, it gives CASSKGLAGVGEQYF. The whole variable domain, remainder taken from reference TRBV18 and TRBJ2-7, is NAGVMQNPRHLVRRRGQEARLRCSPMKGHSHVYWYRQLPEEGLKFMVYLQKENIIDESGMPKERFSAEFPKEGPSILRIQQVVRGDSAAYFCASSKGLAGVGEQYFGPGTRLTVT.

In nucleotides, the CDR3 is TGTGCCAGAGGATCAAGTAATGAAAAACTGTTTTTT. This gives the protein CARGSSNEKLFF. The chain links TRBV30 to TRBJ1-4; D is undetermined. CDR3 length: 12 amino acids. Germline CDR1 reads GTSNPN; CDR2 reads SVGIG (reference sequence). V was pared by 8 bases and J by 4 bases, with 11 bases between.

This chain links TRBV6-1 with TRBJ2-3; TRBD2 matches 9 bases. This CDR3 contains 17 residues. The germline CDR1 and CDR2 sequences are MNHNS and SASEGT. J gave up 2 bases and V 1 base, and 7 bases lay outside the gene matches. DNA for the CDR3: TGTGCCAGCAGTGAAGTATGGGCGGGAGGGGACACAGATACGCAGTATTTT. Residues: CASSEVWAGGDTDTQYF.

The chain employs TRBV4-2 and TRBJ2-1; no clear D. The V gene lost 0 bases and the J gene lost 1 base, with 7 bases spanning the gap. CDR3 size: 15 residues. Looked up from germline, CDR1 is LGHNA and CDR2 is YNFKEQ. The CDR3 bases are TGTGCCAGCAGCCAAGACGAGAAGTCCTACAATGAGCAGTTCTTC. Translation gives CASSQDEKSYNEQFF.

The chain uses TRBV5-6 and TRBJ1-5; a possible D gene is TRBD1 (6 bases). V lost 0 bases to trimming and J lost 5 bases, with 6 bases between them. The CDR3 has 13 residues. The V gene's germline CDR1 is SGHDT and CDR2 YYEEEE. The CDR3 here is CASSLDRDQPQHF. The CDR3 nucleotides are TGTGCCAGCAGCTTGGACAGGGATCAGCCCCAGCATTTT. The full variable domain, in which reference TRBV5-6 and TRBJ1-5 provide the parts outside the CDR3, is DAGVTQSPTHLIKTRGQQVTLRCSPKSGHDTVSWYQQALGQGPQFIFQYYEEEERQRGNFPDRFSGHQFPNYSSELNVNALLLGDSALYLCASSLDRDQPQHFGDGTRLSIL.

The gene calls are TRBV5-4 and TRBJ1-2; 9 bases line up with TRBD1. V trimming: 7 bases; J trimming: 1 base; junction bases outside the gene matches: 20. This CDR3 comprises 19 residues. The V gene's germline CDR1 is SGHNT and CDR2 YYREEE (reference sequence). In DNA form, the CDR3 reads TGTGCCAGCGCACGATTACTGGGACAGGGCACGGAATTTAACTATGGCTACACCTTC. Its protein product is CASARLLGQGTEFNYGYTF.

Regarding this clone: This same CDR3 is encoded by further DNA sequences in the sample. This rearrangement joins TRBV29-1 to TRBJ2-3; 8 nucleotides align to TRBD2. Trimming cost V 0 bases and J 2 bases; bases outside gene matches: 7. From germline, CDR1 is SQVTM and CDR2 ANQGSEA. The CDR3 is 16 amino acids. CDR3 residues: CSVEELSGRATDTQYF. The CDR3 region has the DNA TGCAGCGTTGAAGAGTTAAGCGGGAGAGCCACAGATACGCAGTATTTT.